The present T cell receptor (beta chain) was sequenced within a study of STAT5B mutations in CD4+ large granular lymphocyte leukemia. Study-wide findings and caveats: Main leukemic clonotypes were patient-specific, but about 26% appeared at low frequency elsewhere.

Germline V gives CDR1 SGHAT, CDR2 FQNNGV. CDR3 size: 16 residues. V was trimmed by 5 bases and J by 9 bases, leaving 25 bases between them. Study processing details: Productive clonotypes were detectable down to 2.59 x 10-5 frequency. Assay: immunoSEQ multiplex PCR; the TCRdb copy retains only in-frame clones and omits some. That table supplies the V and J calls and clone size; D and trimming were determined from the DNA. The sample carries 21,000 or so clones, 70% to 80% recorded once. Regarding this clone: Its antigen is unidentified.

Control samples were healthy donors' buffy coats. Sequencing input: CD4+ T cells from blood buffy coats. The clonotype comes from a human donor in good health. The chain is built from TRBV11-2 and TRBJ2-5; maybe TRBD2 (6 bases). CDR3 amino acids: CASSSLLAISTSAQYF. The DNA of the CDR3 is TGTGCCAGCAGCAGTCTGCTAGCGATTAGTACCTCGGCCCAGTACTTC.